Shown below are 21 T cell receptor beta chains from a single sample sequenced in a study of cytomegalovirus exposure and HLA in healthy donors. It was with 60 Vbeta and 13 Jbeta primers that the PCR ran. Only in-frame clones appear in the TCRdb table, and some are missing; sequencing was by immunoSEQ multiplex PCR. The repertoire consists of around 130,000 clones, with 82% occurring once and the leading ten covering about 1.2%. The sample consisted of PBMCs. The receptor set was obtained from a boy younger than 18 in good health and CMV-seronegative.

CDR3 protein: CATSRPGLAVKETQYF. DNA for the CDR3: TGTGCCACCAGCAGACCGGGACTAGCGGTGAAAGAGACCCAGTACTTC. This sequence joins TRBV15 and TRBJ2-5, with TRBD2 matching over 11 bases. The germline V gene has CDR1 LNHNV and CDR2 YYDKDF (reference sequence). The junction had 5 bases not matched to a gene; V was cut back by 2 bases and J by 3 bases. The CDR3 runs to 16 residues.

The rearrangement links TRBV25-1 to TRBJ2-4; perhaps TRBD2 as D (6 bases). There are 13 residues in the CDR3. Between the trimmed V and J ends, which lost 4 bases and 7 bases, there was a span of 11 bases. Germline V gives CDR1 MGHDK, CDR2 SYGVNS. The CDR3 nucleotides are TGTGCCAGCAGTGCCCAGGAGGGTAACATTCAGTACTTC. This translates into CASSAQEGNIQYF.

The count of this clone is one. V usage is TRBV5-1 and J usage is TRBJ2-5, with D maybe TRBD2 (6 bases). TRBJ2-7 explains the end of the DNA better; the J call may be wrong. Germline V gene lookup returns CDR1 SGHRS and CDR2 YFSETQ. The CDR3 is 21 residues long. The CDR3 nucleotides are TGCGCCAGCAGTGCGACCGGTGCTATGGGAGGTGAGAGGTTGAGCTCCTACGAGCAGTACTTC. Its translation: CASSATGAMGGERLSSYEQYF.

The chain uses TRBV6-1 and TRBJ1-2; 8 bases are shared with TRBD1. The CDR3 spans 10 residues. V lost 6 bases and J lost 11; bases outside the gene matches: 2. CDR1 MNHNS and CDR2 SASEGT come from the germline V gene. The CDR3 sequence is CASRTGEYTF. The CDR3 coding sequence is TGTGCCAGCAGGACAGGGGAGTACACCTTC.

The chain recombines TRBV11-3 with TRBJ2-7, with 9 bases aligning to TRBD2. The CDR3 is 14 residues long. Germline CDR1 and CDR2: SGHNT and YENEEA. V lost 4 bases to trimming and J lost 5 bases; unmatched junction nucleotides: 6. CDR3 DNA sequence: TGTGCCAGCAGCTGGAAGCGGGAGGCGCACGAGCAGTACTTC. Translating it yields CASSWKREAHEQYF.

The rearrangement links TRBV30 to TRBJ2-5, with 10 positions matching TRBD2. In germline, CDR1 is GTSNPN, CDR2 SVGIG (reference sequence). The CDR3 totals 15 residues. V dropped 3 bases and J dropped 7; count of bases not matched to a gene: 11. The CDR3 DNA is TGTGCCTGGAGAGGGTGGACTAGCGGAAGAGTGACCCAGTACTTC. Its protein is CAWRGWTSGRVTQYF.

This clone was recorded a few times. V is TRBV11-3 and J is TRBJ2-2, with D perhaps TRBD2 (5 bases). Per germline, CDR1 SGHNT and CDR2 YENEEA. The CDR3 is 14 residues long. The V and J ends lost 5 bases and 9 bases respectively, with 16 bases between them. CDR3 in DNA: TGTGCCAGCAGCCCCGGACTGGTAGGCCGGGAGCTGTTTTTT. Translated: CASSPGLVGRELFF.

The chain has TRBV6-1 and TRBJ2-1, with TRBD2 matching 7 bases. CDR3 length equals 15 residues. The ends lost 2 bases at V and 0 bases at J; junction bases unmatched: 1. CDR1 is MNHNS and CDR2 is SASEGT in the germline V gene. The CDR3 reads CASSELAASYNEQFF. The DNA for the CDR3 is TGTGCCAGCAGTGAACTAGCGGCCTCCTACAATGAGCAGTTCTTC.

V usage is TRBV6-6 and J usage is TRBJ2-5; tentative D call: TRBD1 (5 bases). V was shortened by 5 bases and J by 5 bases, with 9 bases between the two germline ends. The CDR3 spans 12 residues. CDR1 and CDR2 (germline): MNHNY, SVGAGI (reference sequence). CDR3 nucleotide sequence: TGTGCCAGCAGTAGGGGCGCCGAGACCCAGTACTTC. Encoded protein: CASSRGAETQYF.

CDR3 sequence: CASSYTGGRGTEAFF. Here the CDR3 DNA reads TGTGCCAGCAGTTACACAGGGGGCAGGGGGACTGAAGCTTTCTTT. The rearrangement uses TRBV6-6 and TRBJ1-1; 9 nucleotides align to TRBD1. Germline lookup yields CDR1 MNHNY and CDR2 SVGAGI (reference sequence). V was clipped by 2 bases and J by 5 bases; unmatched bases: 6. The CDR3 consists of 15 residues.

The count of this clone is one. The rearrangement joins TRBV5-1 to TRBJ2-7; TRBD2 is a possible D gene (5 bases). V dropped 0 bases and J dropped 2 bases, with 9 bases sitting between them. Germline V CDR1 and CDR2: SGHRS, YFSETQ. The CDR3 is 14 amino acids. For the CDR3, the DNA is TGCGCCAGCAGCTTGGTGGCGGGCCCCTACGAGCAGTACTTC. Translating it yields CASSLVAGPYEQYF.

The chain uses TRBV19 and TRBJ1-5, with 8 bases matching TRBD1. This CDR3 spans 15 amino acids. Trimming at V came to 4 bases and at J to 1 base, leaving 3 bases not matched to a gene. Germline V gives CDR1 LNHDA, CDR2 SQIVND (reference sequence). CDR3 DNA sequence: TGTGCCAGTAGTAGGCAGGGGGCCAGCAATCAGCCCCAGCATTTT. Translated: CASSRQGASNQPQHF.

The genes are TRBV25-1 and TRBJ1-2; no firm D call. Germline V gene data show CDR1 as MGHDK and CDR2 as SYGVNS. The CDR3 runs to 14 residues. V was trimmed by 1 base and J by 4 bases, leaving 10 bases between them. The CDR3 DNA reads TGTGCCAGCAGTGAATGGGAGGTTCTCTATGGCTACACCTTC. Protein product: CASSEWEVLYGYTF.

The CDR3 DNA reads TGTGCCAGCAGCTTAGGGTCATCCTACGTCGAGCAGTACTTC. Amino acid sequence: CASSLGSSYVEQYF. V usage is TRBV7-9 and J usage is TRBJ2-7; D is undetermined. Trimming left V 1 base short and J 6 bases short, with 13 bases between. CDR1 and CDR2 from the germline V gene are SEHNR and FQNEAQ (reference sequence). CDR3 length: 14 residues.

The CDR3 nucleotides read TGCGCCAGCAGCTTTGGGACTAGCTCGTTCGCAGATACGCAGTATTTT. Protein sequence: CASSFGTSSFADTQYF. J is TRBJ2-3 and V is TRBV5-1, with TRBD2 identical over 9 bases. CDR1 and CDR2 from the germline V gene are SGHRS and YFSETQ. V lost 2 bases to trimming and J lost 4 bases; unmatched junction nucleotides: 8. CDR3 size: 16 residues. Together with reference TRBV5-1 and TRBJ2-3, the CDR3 gives the full variable domain: KAGVTQTPRYLIKTRGQQVTLSCSPISGHRSVSWYQQTPGQGLQFLFEYFSETQRNKGNFPGRFSGRQFSNSRSEMNVSTLELGDSALYLCASSFGTSSFADTQYFGPGTRLTVL.

V gene TRBV7-6 combines with J gene TRBJ2-2; the D is unclear. This CDR3 is built from 13 residues. The germline V and J ends were trimmed by 6 bases and 1 base, with 6 bases remaining between them. Germline values: CDR1 SGHVS, CDR2 FNYEAQ. Here the CDR3 DNA reads TGTGCCAGCAGGCCGGTGAACACCGGGGAGCTGTTTTTT. It encodes CASRPVNTGELFF.

This clone has just one count. The chain couples TRBV11-3 to TRBJ2-7, with D hard to call. The CDR3 totals 16 residues. Germline V CDR1 and CDR2: SGHNT, YENEEA. Trimming shortened V by 5 bases and J by 2 bases, and 19 bases separated the two germline ends. In DNA, the CDR3 is TGTGCCAGCAGCCAACGTTGGAGCGTGCAAACCTACGAGCAGTACTTC. The encoded protein is CASSQRWSVQTYEQYF.

The chain employs TRBV27 and TRBJ2-1, with TRBD2 matching 8 bases. The junction had 7 bases not matched to a gene; V was cut back by 6 bases and J by 0 bases. This CDR3 contains 16 residues. The germline gives CDR1 MNHEY, CDR2 SMNVEV (reference sequence). CDR3 in amino acids: CASRLNAGGSYNEQFF. The CDR3 nucleotides are TGTGCCAGCAGATTAAATGCGGGAGGCTCCTACAATGAGCAGTTCTTC.

This clone came up a few times. The CDR3 loop is CASSLPPLAGVNEQFF. The CDR3 DNA sequence: TGTGCCAGCAGCTTACCCCCGTTAGCGGGAGTCAATGAGCAGTTCTTC. The chain couples TRBV11-3 to TRBJ2-1; TRBD2 matches 9 bases. Germline values: CDR1 SGHNT, CDR2 YENEEA. Trimming at V came to 2 bases and at J to 6 bases, leaving 8 bases not matched to a gene. The CDR3 contains 16 residues.

This chain links TRBV30 with TRBJ2-2; TRBD2 matches 9 bases. CDR1 and CDR2 from the germline V gene are GTSNPN and SVGIG (reference sequence). The junction had 21 bases not matched to a gene; V was cut back by 8 bases and J by 2 bases. The CDR3 is 19 amino acids. DNA of the CDR3: TGTGCCCTAATCAGGATGCGAGCGGGAGGTTTACTAAACACCGGGGAGCTGTTTTTT. It is translated as CALIRMRAGGLLNTGELFF. Supplemented by reference TRBV30 and TRBJ2-2, the full variable domain reads SQTIHQWPATLVQPVGSPLSLECTVEGTSNPNLYWYRQAAGRGLQLLFYSVGIGQISSEVPQNLSASRPQDRQFILSSKKLLLSDSGFYLCALIRMRAGGLLNTGELFFGEGSRLTVL.

The V gene is TRBV30, the J gene TRBJ2-5, with D possibly matching TRBD2 (6 bases). With 4 bases removed from V and 8 bases from J, the gap between germline ends came to 17 bases. The CDR3 contains 13 residues. CDR1 and CDR2 (germline): GTSNPN, SVGIG (reference sequence). The CDR3 nucleotides are TGTGCCTGGAAAGTTCCGGGAGAGGAAACCCAGTACTTC. Its translation: CAWKVPGEETQYF.